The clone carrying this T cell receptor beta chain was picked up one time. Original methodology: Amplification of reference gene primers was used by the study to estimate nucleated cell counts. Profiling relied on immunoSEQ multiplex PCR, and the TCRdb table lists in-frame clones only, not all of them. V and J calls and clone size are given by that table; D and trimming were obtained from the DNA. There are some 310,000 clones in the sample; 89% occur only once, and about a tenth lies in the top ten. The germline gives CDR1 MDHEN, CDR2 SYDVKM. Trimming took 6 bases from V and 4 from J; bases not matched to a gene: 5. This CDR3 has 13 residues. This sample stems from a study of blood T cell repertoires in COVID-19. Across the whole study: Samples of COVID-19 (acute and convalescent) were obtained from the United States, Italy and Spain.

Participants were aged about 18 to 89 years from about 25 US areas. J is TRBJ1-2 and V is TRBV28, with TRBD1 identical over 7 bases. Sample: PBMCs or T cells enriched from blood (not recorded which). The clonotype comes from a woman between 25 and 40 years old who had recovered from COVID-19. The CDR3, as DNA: TGTGCCAGCAGGGGTACAGGGGTCTATGGCTACACCTTC. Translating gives CASRGTGVYGYTF.